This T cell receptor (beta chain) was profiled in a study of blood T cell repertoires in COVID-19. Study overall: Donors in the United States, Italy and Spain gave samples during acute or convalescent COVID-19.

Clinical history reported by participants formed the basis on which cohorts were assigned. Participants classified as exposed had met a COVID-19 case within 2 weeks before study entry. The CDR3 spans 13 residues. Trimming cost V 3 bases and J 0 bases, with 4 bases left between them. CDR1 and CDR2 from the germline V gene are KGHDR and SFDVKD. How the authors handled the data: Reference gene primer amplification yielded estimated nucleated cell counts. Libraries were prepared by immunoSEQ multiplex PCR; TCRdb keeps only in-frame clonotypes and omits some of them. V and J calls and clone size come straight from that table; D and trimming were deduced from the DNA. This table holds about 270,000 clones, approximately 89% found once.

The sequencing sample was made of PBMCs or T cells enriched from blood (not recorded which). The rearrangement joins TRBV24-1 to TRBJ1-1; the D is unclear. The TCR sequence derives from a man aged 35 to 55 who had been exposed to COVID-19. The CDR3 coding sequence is TGTGCCACCAGTGATCGGTTGAACACTGAAGCTTTCTTT. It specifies CATSDRLNTEAFF.